The entry below gives a single T cell receptor beta chain sequence along with its context. Its antigen is unknown. The data belong to a study of graft-versus-host responses after intestinal transplantation. Study information: Anti-thymocyte globulin induction preceded approximately three years of tacrolimus and steroid maintenance in all recipients.

Study-wide results and caveats: The recipient marrow held GvH clones, and some of them showed up first in ileum or blood.

The repertoire was sequenced with immunoSEQ multiplex PCR; TCRdb's copy has only in-frame clones and lacks some. The table shows 75,000 to 100,000 clones, with around 83% occurring only once. Specimen: unstimulated CD8+ T cells sorted from spleen or lymph node cells, collected before intestinal transplant. The clonotype comes from a human donor who received an intestinal transplant.

CDR3 DNA: TGCGCCAGCCAAAGGACCACAGGGCCCACCGGGGAGCTGTTTTTT. Its protein is CASQRTTGPTGELFF. V gene TRBV4-1 combines with J gene TRBJ2-2; a weak D match, TRBD1 (6 bases). The V end was cut by 8 bases, the J end by 4 bases, with 17 bases between. Germline V gene data show CDR1 as MGHRA and CDR2 as YSYEKL. The CDR3 sequence is 15 residues long.